The following is a T cell receptor (beta chain) sequence with its context. The antigen remains undetermined. The data are from a study of cytomegalovirus exposure and HLA in healthy donors. At the level of the study: A subsequent analysis stated that the 95 to 150 validation repertoires were run on the same platform as the 550 to 750 first-cohort repertoires. Study conclusions and caveats: The study labeled more than 150 TCR beta chains cytomegalovirus-associated. As was reported, the classifier diagnosed cytomegalovirus status with high specificity and sensitivity.

Germline assignment: CDR1 MDHEN and CDR2 SYDVKM. The V end was cut by 5 bases, the J end by 5 bases, with 13 bases between. The CDR3 is made up of 14 amino acids. The data were produced by immunoSEQ multiplex PCR, yet TCRdb's version contains in-frame clones alone and is incomplete. Of about 98,000 clones detected, roughly 87% appear once; the ten largest clones hold 5.5% to 7.5%. While the first cohort had 650 to 850 subjects, the donors belonged to the separate validation cohort of 100 to 150 subjects. The rearrangement uses TRBV28 and TRBJ1-5, with D possibly being TRBD1 (6 bases). This clonotype was sampled from a young man in good health and CMV-seropositive. The sequenced sample consisted of PBMCs. CDR3 protein: CASSLDRSYQPQHF. The CDR3, as DNA: TGTGCCAGCAGTCTAGACAGGAGTTATCAGCCCCAGCATTTT.